This T cell receptor (beta chain) stems from a study of cytomegalovirus exposure and HLA in healthy donors. Overall study results and limits: In vitro testing confirmed a few CMV-associated chains as specific for CMV antigens.

Remarks on this clone: Its antigen is unidentified.

The CDR3 consists of 15 residues. V gave up 7 bases and J gave up 3 bases, with 16 bases separating them. Germline V gives CDR1 LNHDA, CDR2 SQIVND (reference sequence). PCR used 60 Vbeta primers and 13 Jbeta primers. The assay was immunoSEQ multiplex PCR, and TCRdb's table has in-frame clones only and misses some. The sample lists around 67,000 clones, approximately 78% occurring once. Sequences were obtained from PBMCs. The genes are TRBV19 and TRBJ1-5; D call uncertain. The TCR comes from a man aged 18 to 29 in good health and CMV-seropositive. The CDR3 is CASNSGRGNNQPQHF. In DNA form, the CDR3 reads TGTGCCAGTAACTCCGGAAGAGGGAACAATCAGCCCCAGCATTTT.